This TCR beta chain is drawn from a study of blood T cell repertoires in COVID-19. Study information: Donors in the United States, Italy and Spain gave samples during acute or convalescent COVID-19. PBMCs, B-cell-depleted T cells, or T cells were the source of the cDNA or gDNA that made up the material.

Authors' processing steps: How many nucleated cells were present was estimated from reference gene primer amplification. Produced via immunoSEQ multiplex PCR; TCRdb's table is partial and in-frame only. V and J calls and clone size are copied from that table; D and trimming were computed from the DNA. Counted here are approximately 250,000 clones, about 85% occurring once; the ten biggest clones make up around 4%. V dropped 4 bases and J dropped 2; count of bases not matched to a gene: 3. Per germline, CDR1 SGHTA and CDR2 FQGTGA. The CDR3 contains 16 residues. Sequenced input: peripheral blood. This clonotype was obtained from a man aged 55-75 years with acute or convalescent COVID-19. The chain carries TRBV7-3 and TRBJ2-7; TRBD2 matches 15 bases. The CDR3 DNA reads as TGTGCCAGCAGCTCGGGACTAGCGGGAGGAACCTACGAGCAGTACTTC. It codes for CASSSGLAGGTYEQYF. Together with reference TRBV7-3 and TRBJ2-7, the CDR3 gives the full variable domain: GAGVSQTPSNKVTEKGKYVELRCDPISGHTALYWYRQSLGQGPEFLIYFQGTGAADDSGLPNDRFFAVRPEGSVSTLKIQRTERGDSAVYLCASSSGLAGGTYEQYFGPGTRLTVT.